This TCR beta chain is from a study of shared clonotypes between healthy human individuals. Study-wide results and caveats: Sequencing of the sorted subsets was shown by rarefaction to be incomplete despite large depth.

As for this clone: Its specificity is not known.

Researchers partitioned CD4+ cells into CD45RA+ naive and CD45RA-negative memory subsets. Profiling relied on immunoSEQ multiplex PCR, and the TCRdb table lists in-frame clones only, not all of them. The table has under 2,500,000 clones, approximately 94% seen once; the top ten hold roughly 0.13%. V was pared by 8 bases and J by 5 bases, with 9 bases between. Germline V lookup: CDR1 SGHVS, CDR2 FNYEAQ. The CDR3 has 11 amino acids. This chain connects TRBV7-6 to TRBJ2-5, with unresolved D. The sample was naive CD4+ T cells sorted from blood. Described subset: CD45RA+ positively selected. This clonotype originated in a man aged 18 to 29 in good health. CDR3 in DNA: TGTGCCAGCGTAATCGCCGAGACCCAGTACTTC. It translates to CASVIAETQYF.